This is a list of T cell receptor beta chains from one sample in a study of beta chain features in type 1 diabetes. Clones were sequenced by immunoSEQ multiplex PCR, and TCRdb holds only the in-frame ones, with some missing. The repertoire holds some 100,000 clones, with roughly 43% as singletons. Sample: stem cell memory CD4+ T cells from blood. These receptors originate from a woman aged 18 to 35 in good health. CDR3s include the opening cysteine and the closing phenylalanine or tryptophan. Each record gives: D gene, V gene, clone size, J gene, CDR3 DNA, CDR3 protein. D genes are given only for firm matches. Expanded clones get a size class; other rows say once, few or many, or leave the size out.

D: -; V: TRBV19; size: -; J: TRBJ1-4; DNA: TGTGCCAGTAGTATACCGGAACGAGGCAAACTGTTTTTT; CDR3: CASSIPERGKLFF
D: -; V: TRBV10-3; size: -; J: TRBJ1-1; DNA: TGTGCCATCAGTGAGTCGCGGGGAGAGAACACTGAAGCTTTCTTT; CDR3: CAISESRGENTEAFF
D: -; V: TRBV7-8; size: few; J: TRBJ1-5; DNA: TGTGCCAGCAGCCGGACAGAGCACAATCAGCCCCAGCATTTT; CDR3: CASSRTEHNQPQHF
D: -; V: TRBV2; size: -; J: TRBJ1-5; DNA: TGTGCCAGCAGAGGAACAGGGTATCAGCCCCAGCATTTT; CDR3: CASRGTGYQPQHF
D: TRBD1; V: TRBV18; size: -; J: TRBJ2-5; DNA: TGTGCCAGCTCACCTCGACAGGGCTGGGAGACCCAGTACTTC; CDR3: CASSPRQGWETQYF
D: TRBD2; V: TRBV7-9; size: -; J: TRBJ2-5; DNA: TGTGCCAGCAGCTTGGTGATACTAGCGGGAGGAGAGACCCAGTACTTC; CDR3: CASSLVILAGGETQYF
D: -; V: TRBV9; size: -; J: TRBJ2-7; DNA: TGTGCCAGCAGCGTAGCCCCCACAGGGTCCTACGAGCAGTACTTC; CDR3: CASSVAPTGSYEQYF
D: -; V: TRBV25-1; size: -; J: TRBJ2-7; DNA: TGTGCCAGCAGTGCCCGGAGGGGAGGCGAGCAGTACTTC; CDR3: CASSARRGGEQYF
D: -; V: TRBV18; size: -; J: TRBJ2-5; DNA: TGTGCCAGCTCATCCCGGGGATGGGCAGAGACCCAGTACTTC; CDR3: CASSSRGWAETQYF
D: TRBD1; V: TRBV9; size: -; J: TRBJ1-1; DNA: TGTGCCAGCAGCCTTAACGGACAGGGTACCTCTGAAGCTTTCTTT; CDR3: CASSLNGQGTSEAFF
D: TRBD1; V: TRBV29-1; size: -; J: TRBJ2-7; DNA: TGCAGCGTTGGACAGGGTGGTATCGAGCAGTACTTC; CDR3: CSVGQGGIEQYF
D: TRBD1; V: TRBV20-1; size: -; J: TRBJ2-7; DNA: TGCAGTGCTCAGGGGGCCTACGAGCAGTACTTC; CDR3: CSAQGAYEQYF
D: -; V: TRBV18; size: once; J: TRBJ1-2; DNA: TGTGCCAGCTCACGCGGGGATAGATATGGCTACACCTTC; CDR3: CASSRGDRYGYTF
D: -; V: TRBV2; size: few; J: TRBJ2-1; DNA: TGTGCCAGCAGTGGCGGGCGCTCGGACAATGAGCAGTTCTTC; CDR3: CASSGGRSDNEQFF
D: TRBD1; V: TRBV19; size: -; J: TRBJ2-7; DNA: TGTGCCAGTAGACCTGGACAGGGAGTCTACGAGCAGTACTTC; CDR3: CASRPGQGVYEQYF
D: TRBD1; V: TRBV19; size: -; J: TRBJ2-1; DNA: TGTGCCAGTAGTATAAATCCCCGGGACAGGGGGCTCAATGAGCAGTTCTTC; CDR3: CASSINPRDRGLNEQFF
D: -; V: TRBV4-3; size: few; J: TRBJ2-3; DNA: TGCGCCAGCAGCCAAGATTATTACAGGGATACAGATACGCAGTATTTT; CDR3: CASSQDYYRDTDTQYF
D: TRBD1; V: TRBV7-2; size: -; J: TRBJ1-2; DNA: TGTGCCAGCAGCTTACAAGGACAGGATACCTATGGCTACACCTTC; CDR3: CASSLQGQDTYGYTF
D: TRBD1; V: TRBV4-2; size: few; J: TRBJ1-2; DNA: TGTGCCAGCAGCCTCCAGGGACAGGGGGCGAGAGGCTACACCTTC; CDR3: CASSLQGQGARGYTF
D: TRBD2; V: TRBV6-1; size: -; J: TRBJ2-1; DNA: TGTGCCAGCAGTGGGGTTGTCGGCGGGAGTAGCGATGAGCAGTTCTTC; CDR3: CASSGVVGGSSDEQFF
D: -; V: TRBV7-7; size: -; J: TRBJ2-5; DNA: TGTGCCAGCAGCTCGAGGGTCACCCAGTACTTC; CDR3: CASSSRVTQYF
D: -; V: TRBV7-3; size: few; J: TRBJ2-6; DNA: TGTGCCAGCAGCTTAAATGAGTGGCAGGAAAGCTCTGGGGCCAACGTCCTGACTTTC; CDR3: CASSLNEWQESSGANVLTF
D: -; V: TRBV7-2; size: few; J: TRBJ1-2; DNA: TGTGCCAGCACCAATCGGACATCCTATGGCTACACCTTC; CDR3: CASTNRTSYGYTF
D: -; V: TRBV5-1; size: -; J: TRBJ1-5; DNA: TGCGCCAGCAGCTTTTCCTACTCGGAGCCCCAGCATTTT; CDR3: CASSFSYSEPQHF
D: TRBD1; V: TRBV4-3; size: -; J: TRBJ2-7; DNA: TGCGCCAGCAGCCGACACGGGACAGGGGATTACGAGCAGTACTTC; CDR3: CASSRHGTGDYEQYF
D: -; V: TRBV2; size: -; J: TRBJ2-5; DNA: TGTGCCGGAGGGACAGCTCAAGAGACCCAGTACTTC; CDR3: CAGGTAQETQYF
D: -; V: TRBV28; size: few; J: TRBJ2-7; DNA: TGTGCCAGCAGTTTATTAGACAGAGCCTACGAGCAGTACTTC; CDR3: CASSLLDRAYEQYF
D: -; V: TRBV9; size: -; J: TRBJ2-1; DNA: TGTGCCAGCAGCCCCCGGGTAGCGGAGACCTACAATGAGCAGTTCTTC; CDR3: CASSPRVAETYNEQFF
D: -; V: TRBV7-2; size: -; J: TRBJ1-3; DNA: TGTGCCAGCAGCTTACTCCGGACATTCCTCTCTGGAAACACCATATATTTT; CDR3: CASSLLRTFLSGNTIYF
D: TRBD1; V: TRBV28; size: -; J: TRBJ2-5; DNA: TGTGCCAGCAGTCCAGGGACAGGAGGAGGGGTAAAGACCCAGTACTTC; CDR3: CASSPGTGGGVKTQYF
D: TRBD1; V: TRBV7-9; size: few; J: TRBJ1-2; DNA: TGTGCCAGCAGTCAGGGACAGGTCTATGGCTACACCTTC; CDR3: CASSQGQVYGYTF
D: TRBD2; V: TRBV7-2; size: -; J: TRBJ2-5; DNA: TGTGCCAGCAGCCCAAGGGGTACTAGCGGGGGGGAGACCCAGTACTTC; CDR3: CASSPRGTSGGETQYF
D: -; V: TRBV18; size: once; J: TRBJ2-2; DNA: TGTGCCAGTTTAGGGGCCGGATTGAACACCGGGGAGCTGTTTTTT; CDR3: CASLGAGLNTGELFF
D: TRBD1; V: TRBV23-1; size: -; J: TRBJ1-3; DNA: TGCGCCAGCAGTTGGACAGGGAGAAACACCATATATTTT; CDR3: CASSWTGRNTIYF
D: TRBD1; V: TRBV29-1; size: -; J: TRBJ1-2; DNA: TGCAGCGTTCGGGGGACAGTTCCCTATGGCTACACCTTC; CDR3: CSVRGTVPYGYTF
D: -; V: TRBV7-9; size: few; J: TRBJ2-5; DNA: TGTGCCAGCAGCCCCCAGAGAGGGGAGACCCAGTACTTC; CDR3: CASSPQRGETQYF
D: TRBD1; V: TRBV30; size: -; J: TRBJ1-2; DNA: TGTGCCTGGCGGGACAGGGGGAATATCGGCTATGGCTACACCTTC; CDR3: CAWRDRGNIGYGYTF
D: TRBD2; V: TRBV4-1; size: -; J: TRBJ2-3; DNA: TGCGCCAGCAGCCCTCCCGGGACTAGCGGGAGCACAGATACGCAGTATTTT; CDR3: CASSPPGTSGSTDTQYF
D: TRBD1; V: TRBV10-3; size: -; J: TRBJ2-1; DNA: TGTGCCATCAAGGCCGGGACAGGGAGGCAAACCGCCTACAATGAGCAGTTCTTC; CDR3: CAIKAGTGRQTAYNEQFF
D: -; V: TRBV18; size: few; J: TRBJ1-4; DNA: TGTGCCAGCTCACCACTAGCGGGAAGTAATGAAAAACTGTTTTTT; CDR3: CASSPLAGSNEKLFF
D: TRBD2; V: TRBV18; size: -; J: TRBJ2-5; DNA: TGTGCCAGCTCACCCACTAGCGGCCAAGAGACCCAGTACTTC; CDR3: CASSPTSGQETQYF
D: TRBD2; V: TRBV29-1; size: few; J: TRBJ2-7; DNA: TGCAGCGTTGAGAGATACGGGACTAGCACCGACGAGCAGTACTTC; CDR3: CSVERYGTSTDEQYF
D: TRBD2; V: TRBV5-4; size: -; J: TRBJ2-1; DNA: TGTGCCAGCAGCTTTACTAGCGGAGTCTACAATGAGCAGTTCTTC; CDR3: CASSFTSGVYNEQFF
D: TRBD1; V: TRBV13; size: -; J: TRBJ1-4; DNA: TGTGCCAGCAGCCCCAAGGGGGACAGGGGCCCCAGTGGTGAAAAACTGTTTTTT; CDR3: CASSPKGDRGPSGEKLFF
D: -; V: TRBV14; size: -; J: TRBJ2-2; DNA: TGTGCCAGCAGCCTCCGGGTCAACACCGGGGAGCTGTTTTTT; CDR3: CASSLRVNTGELFF
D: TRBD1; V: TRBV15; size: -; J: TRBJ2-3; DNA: TGTGCCACCAGCTTTACAGGGGGCCGCACAGATACGCAGTATTTT; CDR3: CATSFTGGRTDTQYF